This TCR beta chain was identified during a study of OX40 agonist ivuxolimab in advanced cancers. Produced via immunoSEQ multiplex PCR; TCRdb's table is partial and in-frame only. The sample has about 48,000 clones, roughly 84% seen once; the top ten hold around 9%. In germline, CDR1 is KGHSH, CDR2 LQKENI. V was pared by 8 bases and J by 2 bases, with 8 bases of the junction left unmatched. The CDR3 length is 14 residues. The TCR sequence derives from an adult with an advanced solid tumor such as melanoma, head and neck, liver or kidney cancer. The rearrangement links TRBV18 to TRBJ1-1; 7 positions match TRBD1. The material sequenced was CD4+ or CD8+ T cells sorted from blood, taken in a trial of the OX40 agonist ivuxolimab. CDR3: CASAGGRSNTEAFF. CDR3 in DNA: TGTGCCAGCGCAGGGGGAAGGAGCAACACTGAAGCTTTCTTT.